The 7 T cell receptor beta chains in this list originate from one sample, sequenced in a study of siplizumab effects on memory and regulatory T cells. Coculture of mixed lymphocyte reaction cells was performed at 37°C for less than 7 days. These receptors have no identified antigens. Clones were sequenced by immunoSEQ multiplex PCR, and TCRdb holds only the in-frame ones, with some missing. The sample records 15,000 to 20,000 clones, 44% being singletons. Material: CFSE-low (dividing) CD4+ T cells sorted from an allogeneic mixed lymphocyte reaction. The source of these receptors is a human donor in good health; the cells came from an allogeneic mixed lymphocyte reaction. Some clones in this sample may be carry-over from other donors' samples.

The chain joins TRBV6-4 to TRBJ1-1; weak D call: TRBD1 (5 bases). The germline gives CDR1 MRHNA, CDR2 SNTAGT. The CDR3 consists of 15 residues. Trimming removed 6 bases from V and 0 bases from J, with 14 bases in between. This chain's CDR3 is CASRAQGLMNTEAFF. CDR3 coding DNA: TGTGCCAGCAGAGCGCAGGGACTTATGAACACTGAAGCTTTCTTT.

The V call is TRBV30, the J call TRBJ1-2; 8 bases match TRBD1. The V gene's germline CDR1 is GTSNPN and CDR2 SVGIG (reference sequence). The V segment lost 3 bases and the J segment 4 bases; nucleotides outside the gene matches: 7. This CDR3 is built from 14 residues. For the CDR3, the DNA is TGTGCCTGGAGGGGGGGGACAGGTTCCTATGGCTACACCTTC. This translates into CAWRGGTGSYGYTF.

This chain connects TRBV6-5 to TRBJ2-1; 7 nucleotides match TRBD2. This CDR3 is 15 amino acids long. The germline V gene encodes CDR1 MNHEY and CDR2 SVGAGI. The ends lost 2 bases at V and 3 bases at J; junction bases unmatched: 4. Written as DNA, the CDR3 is TGTGCCAGCAGTTACGCGGGAGTTAACTACAATGAGCAGTTCTTC. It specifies CASSYAGVNYNEQFF.

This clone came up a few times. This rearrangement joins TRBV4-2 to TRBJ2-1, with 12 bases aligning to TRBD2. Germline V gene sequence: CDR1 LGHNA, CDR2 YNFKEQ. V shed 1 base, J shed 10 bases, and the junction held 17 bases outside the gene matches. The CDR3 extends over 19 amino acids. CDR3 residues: CASSQVNLGTSGPRGEQFF. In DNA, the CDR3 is TGTGCCAGCAGCCAAGTCAATTTAGGGACTAGCGGGCCCCGTGGGGAGCAGTTCTTC.

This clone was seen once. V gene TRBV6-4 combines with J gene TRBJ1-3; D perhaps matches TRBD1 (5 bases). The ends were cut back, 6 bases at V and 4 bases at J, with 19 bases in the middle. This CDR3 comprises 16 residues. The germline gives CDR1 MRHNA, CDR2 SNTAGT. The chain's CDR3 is CASSLSEGLTGNTIYF. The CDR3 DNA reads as TGTGCCAGCAGCCTCTCCGAGGGGTTGACCGGAAACACCATATATTTT.

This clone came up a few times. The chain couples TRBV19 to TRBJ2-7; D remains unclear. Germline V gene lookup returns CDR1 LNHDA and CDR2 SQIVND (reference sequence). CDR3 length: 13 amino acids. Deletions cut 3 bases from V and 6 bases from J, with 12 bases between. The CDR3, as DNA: TGTGCCAGTAGTATGTGGCCAGCAGGCGAGCAGTACTTC. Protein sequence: CASSMWPAGEQYF.

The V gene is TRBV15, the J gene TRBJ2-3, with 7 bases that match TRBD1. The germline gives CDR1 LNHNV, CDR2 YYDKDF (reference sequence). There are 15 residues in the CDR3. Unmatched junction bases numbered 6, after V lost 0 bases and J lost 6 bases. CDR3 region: CATSRDLGTVDTQYF. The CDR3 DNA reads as TGTGCCACCAGCAGAGATCTGGGGACAGTGGATACGCAGTATTTT.